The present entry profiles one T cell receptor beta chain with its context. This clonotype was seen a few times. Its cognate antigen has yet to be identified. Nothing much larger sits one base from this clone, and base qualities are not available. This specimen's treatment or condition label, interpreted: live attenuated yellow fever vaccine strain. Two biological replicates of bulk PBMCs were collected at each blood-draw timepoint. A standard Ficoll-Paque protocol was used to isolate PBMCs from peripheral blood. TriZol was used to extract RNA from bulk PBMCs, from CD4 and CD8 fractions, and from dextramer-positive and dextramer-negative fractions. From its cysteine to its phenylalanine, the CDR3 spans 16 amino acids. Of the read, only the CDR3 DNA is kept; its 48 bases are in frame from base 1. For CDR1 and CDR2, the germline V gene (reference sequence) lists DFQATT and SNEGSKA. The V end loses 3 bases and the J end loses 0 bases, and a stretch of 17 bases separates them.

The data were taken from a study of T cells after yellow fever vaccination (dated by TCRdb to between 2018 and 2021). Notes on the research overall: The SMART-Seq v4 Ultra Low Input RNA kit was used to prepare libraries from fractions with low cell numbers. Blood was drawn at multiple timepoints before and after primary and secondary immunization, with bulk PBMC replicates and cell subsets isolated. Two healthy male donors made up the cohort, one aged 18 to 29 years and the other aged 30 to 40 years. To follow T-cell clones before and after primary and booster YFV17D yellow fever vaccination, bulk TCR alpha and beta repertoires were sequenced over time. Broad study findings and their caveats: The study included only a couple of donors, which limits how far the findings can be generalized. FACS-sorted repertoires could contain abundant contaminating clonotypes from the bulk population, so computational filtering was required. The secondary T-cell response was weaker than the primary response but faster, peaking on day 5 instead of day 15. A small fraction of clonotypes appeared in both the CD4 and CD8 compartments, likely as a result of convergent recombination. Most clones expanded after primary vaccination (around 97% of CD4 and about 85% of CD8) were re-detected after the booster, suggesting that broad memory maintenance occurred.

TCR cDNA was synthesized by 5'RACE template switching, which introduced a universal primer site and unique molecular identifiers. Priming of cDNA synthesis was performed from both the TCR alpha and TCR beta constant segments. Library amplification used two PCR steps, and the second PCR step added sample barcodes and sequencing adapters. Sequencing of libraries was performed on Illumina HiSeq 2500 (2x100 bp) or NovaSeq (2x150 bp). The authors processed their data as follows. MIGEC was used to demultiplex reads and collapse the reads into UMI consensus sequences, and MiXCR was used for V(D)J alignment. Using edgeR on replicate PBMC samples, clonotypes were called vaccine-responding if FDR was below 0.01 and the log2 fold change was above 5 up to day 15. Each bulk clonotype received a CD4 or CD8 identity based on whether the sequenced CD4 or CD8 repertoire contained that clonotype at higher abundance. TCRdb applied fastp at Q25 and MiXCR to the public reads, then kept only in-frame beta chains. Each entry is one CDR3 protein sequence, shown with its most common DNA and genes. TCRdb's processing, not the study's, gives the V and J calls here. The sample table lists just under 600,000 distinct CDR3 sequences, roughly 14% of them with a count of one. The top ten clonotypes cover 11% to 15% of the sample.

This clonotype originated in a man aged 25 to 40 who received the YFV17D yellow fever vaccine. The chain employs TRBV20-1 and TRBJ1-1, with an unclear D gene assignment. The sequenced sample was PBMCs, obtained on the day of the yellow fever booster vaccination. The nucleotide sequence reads TGCAGTGCTAGCCCGATCCAAACCTTGGTGAACACTGAAGCTTTCTTT. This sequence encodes CSASPIQTLVNTEAFF.